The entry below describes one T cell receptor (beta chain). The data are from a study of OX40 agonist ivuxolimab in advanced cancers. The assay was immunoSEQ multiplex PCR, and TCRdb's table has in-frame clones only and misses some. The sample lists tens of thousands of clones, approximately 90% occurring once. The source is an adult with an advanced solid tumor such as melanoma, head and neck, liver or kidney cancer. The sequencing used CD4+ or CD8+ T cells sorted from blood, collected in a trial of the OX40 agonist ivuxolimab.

CDR3 residues: CASKGGPETQYF. CDR3 nucleotides: TGTGCCAGTAAGGGGGGGCCGGAGACCCAGTACTTC. This chain links TRBV19 with TRBJ2-5; tentatively, D is TRBD2 (7 bases). Germline V gives CDR1 LNHDA, CDR2 SQIVND (reference sequence). This CDR3 is built from 12 residues. Deletions cut 7 bases from V and 5 bases from J, with 11 bases between.